By proportion, the clone carrying this TCR beta chain is medium-sized. Per the germline V gene, CDR1 is SQVTM and CDR2 is ANQGSEA. The CDR3 has 13 residues. The ends lost 5 bases at V and 10 bases at J; junction bases unmatched: 7. This sample's RNA came from whole unsorted tissue. Distant lung tissue was collected more than 3 cm away from the tumor edge. This specimen comes from a study of tumor and adjacent non-tumor tissue in lung cancer. Study summary: There were 11 to 12 adenocarcinoma, a couple of squamous cell carcinoma and 1 small cell lung cancer cases.

Three rounds of nested PCR, following a modified ARM-PCR protocol, produced the TCRbeta library. TCRdb used MiXCR to reprocess the multiplex PCR reads, holding one entry per CDR3 protein. The sample has 77,000 or so distinct CDR3 sequences, just over 75% seen once; the top ten hold almost 40%. The material sequenced was distant non-tumor lung tissue. This chain links TRBV29-1 with TRBJ1-6; 8 bases line up with TRBD1. The sequence derives from a man between 65 and 85 years old with non-small cell lung cancer. As DNA, the CDR3 is TGCAGCGTTAAGGACAGGGATTGGTCACCCCTCCACTTT. As protein: CSVKDRDWSPLHF.